The clone carrying this TCR beta chain was detected many times. Its antigen is unknown. This record belongs to a study of human T cells and chemical hapten exposure. Study-level information: Enrolled patients were predominantly female and had alopecia areata, totalis or universalis. Study outcomes and limitations: With DPC sensitization, TCRs exceeding 1 in 1000 frequency showed no change. Compared with pre-sensitization or healthy control sets, expanded TCRs clustered more.

TCRdb analysed the RACE reads with MiXCR anew, one entry per CDR3 protein. In the table there are about 40,000 distinct CDR3 sequences, approximately 3.3% of which are singletons. Time point of the sample: patch test 2, 6 weeks after DPC sensitization. The treatment: therapeutic diphenylcyclopropenone sensitization with weekly scalp DPC. V lost 4 bases to trimming and J lost 8 bases; unmatched junction nucleotides: 17. The CDR3 loop spans 16 amino acids. Germline CDR1 reads MGHRA; CDR2 reads YSYEKL. The sample was whole blood, taken in connection with sensitization to the hapten diphenylcyclopropenone (DPC). The J gene is TRBJ2-7, the V gene TRBV4-1, with TRBD2 matching 7 bases. This TCR came from a man between 35 and 55 years old with alopecia areata. Some clones in this sample may be carry-over from other donors' samples. CDR3 in amino acids: CASSPNGAGALTKQYF. DNA for the CDR3: TGCGCCAGCAGCCCGAACGGCGCGGGAGCCCTCACCAAGCAGTACTTC.